The clone carrying this TCR beta chain was observed once. The entry originates in a study of blood T cells in healthy people across ages. Next came a second PCR, run for roughly 6 to 11 cycles, which used a sample-barcoded 5' primer along with a J-beta primer mix. Each CDR3 protein is one row after TCRdb ran MiXCR on the 5' RACE reads. The table records more than 650,000 distinct CDR3 sequences, about 48% of them present only once. Germline CDR1 and CDR2: LNHDA and SQIVND (reference sequence). The CDR3 is made up of 14 amino acids. V was clipped by 4 bases and J by 6 bases; unmatched bases: 4. This receptor was identified in a man aged 80 or over in good health. This chain links TRBV19 with TRBJ2-1; the match to TRBD2 covers 9 bases. Sample: blood. DNA for the CDR3: TGTGCCAGTAGTACGGCTAGCGGGATCAATGAGCAGTTCTTC. Protein product: CASSTASGINEQFF.